A single sample gave rise to the 30 T cell receptor beta chains below, sequenced in a study of neurological immune-mediated disorders. One entry per CDR3 protein results from TCRdb running MiXCR on the 5' RACE reads. Counted here are nearly 60,000 distinct CDR3 sequences, under 3.5% occurring once; the ten biggest clones make up 7.1%. Sequencing was done on a sample of PBMCs. The receptors come from a woman aged 60 to 75 with multiple sclerosis.

This clonotype was seen ten or more times. The chain links TRBV5-1 to TRBJ2-3; 8 nucleotides match TRBD2. Germline assignment: CDR1 SGHRS and CDR2 YFSETQ. The junction had 9 bases not matched to a gene; V was cut back by 4 bases and J by 5 bases. This CDR3 is 15 amino acids long. CDR3 residues: CASSPLAGGLDTQYF. As DNA, the CDR3 is TGCGCCAGCAGCCCGTTGGCGGGAGGATTAGATACGCAGTATTTT.

This clonotype has ten or more counts. The J gene is TRBJ1-2, the V gene TRBV7-2, with D possibly TRBD1 on 5 matching bases. Trimming removed 5 bases from V and 4 bases from J, with 20 bases in between. Germline V lookup: CDR1 SGHTA, CDR2 FQGNSA. CDR3 length: 16 amino acids. CDR3 sequence: CASSASGTPNPYGYTF. CDR3 nucleotides: TGTGCCAGCAGCGCCTCCGGGACGCCTAATCCCTATGGCTACACCTTC.

This clonotype was seen repeatedly, ten times or more. This rearrangement joins TRBV25-1 to TRBJ1-3; D is uncertain. With 4 bases removed from V and 0 bases from J, the gap between germline ends came to 7 bases. The CDR3 is 14 amino acids. In germline, CDR1 is MGHDK, CDR2 SYGVNS. The chain's CDR3 is CASSGAFSGNTIYF. CDR3 DNA sequence: TGTGCCAGCAGTGGGGCGTTCTCTGGAAACACCATATATTTT.

This clonotype was counted at least ten times. V usage is TRBV10-3 and J usage is TRBJ2-3, with a weak D call TRBD2 (5 bases). CDR3 length: 12 amino acids. Germline CDR1 and CDR2: ENHRY and SYGVKD. V lost 10 bases to trimming and J lost 2 bases, with 10 bases between them. The CDR3 here is CATGDYTDTQYF. CDR3 nucleotide sequence: TGTGCCACCGGGGATTACACAGATACGCAGTATTTT.

The sample holds many counts of this clonotype. This chain links TRBV25-1 with TRBJ2-1; D gene ambiguous. This CDR3 has 15 residues. Germline V CDR1 and CDR2: MGHDK, SYGVNS. V was trimmed by 3 bases and J by 6 bases, leaving 15 bases between them. In DNA, the CDR3 is TGTGCCAGCAGTGATTCGGGCTATCTTTTCAATGAGCAGTTCTTC. Its translation: CASSDSGYLFNEQFF.

This clonotype was recorded at least ten times. V usage is TRBV20-1 and J usage is TRBJ2-5; 8 bases fit TRBD2. The CDR3 totals 13 residues. After removal of 6 bases from V and 4 bases from J, the junction contained 7 bases not matched to a gene. CDR1 is DFQATT and CDR2 is SNEGSKA in the germline V gene (reference sequence). CDR3 in DNA: TGCAGTGCGGGACTAGATTCGGGAGAGACCCAGTACTTC. Translated, it gives CSAGLDSGETQYF.

This clonotype was counted ten times or more. The chain recombines TRBV11-2 with TRBJ2-7, with D perhaps matching TRBD1 (5 bases). Germline loops: CDR1 SGHAT, CDR2 FQNNGV. This CDR3 has 15 amino acids. Deletions cut 5 bases from V and 0 bases from J, with 14 bases between. The CDR3 loop is CASSPLGQSSYEQYF. CDR3 sequence (DNA): TGTGCCAGCAGCCCCCTGGGGCAGAGCTCCTACGAGCAGTACTTC.

This clonotype has a count of ten or more. In nucleotides, the CDR3 is TGCAGTGCTAGTTGGGGGGGGAACACTGAAGCTTTCTTT. It encodes CSASWGGNTEAFF. The chain combines TRBV20-1 with TRBJ1-1; D possibly corresponds to TRBD1 (5 bases). V lost 3 bases and J lost 1, with 9 bases in between. CDR1 is DFQATT and CDR2 is SNEGSKA in the germline V gene (reference sequence). This CDR3 contains 13 residues.

The sample holds many counts of this clonotype. V gene TRBV7-2 combines with J gene TRBJ2-7; 10 bases align to TRBD1. The CDR3 is 14 residues long. J lost 3 bases, V lost 4 bases, and 3 bases had no gene match. Germline-derived CDR1 and CDR2 are SGHTA and FQGNSA. CDR3 region: CASSWDRGNYEQYF. DNA of the CDR3: TGTGCCAGCAGCTGGGACAGGGGAAACTACGAGCAGTACTTC.

This clonotype was detected ten times or more. The V call is TRBV5-1, the J call TRBJ2-3; D is perhaps TRBD2 (7 bases). The germline gives CDR1 SGHRS, CDR2 YFSETQ. The CDR3 loop spans 16 amino acids. The V end lost 4 bases, the J end lost 4 bases, and 19 bases lay between the germline ends. The CDR3 coding sequence is TGCGCCAGCAGCCGGGATCCCGGGGGGCTGTCAGATACGCAGTATTTT. As protein: CASSRDPGGLSDTQYF.

This clonotype was seen ten or more times. The V gene is TRBV27, the J gene TRBJ2-6; TRBD1 is a possible D gene (5 bases). The germline V gene has CDR1 MNHEY and CDR2 SMNVEV (reference sequence). The V gene lost 8 bases and the J gene lost 4 bases, with 12 bases spanning the gap. The CDR3 is made up of 14 amino acids. In DNA, the CDR3 is TGTGCCAGCGCGTCAGGGTCCGGGGCCAACGTCCTGACTTTC. Its protein product is CASASGSGANVLTF. The full variable domain, completed using reference TRBV27 and TRBJ2-6, is EAQVTQNPRYLITVTGKKLTVTCSQNMNHEYMSWYRQDPGLGLRQIYYSMNVEVTDKGDVPEGYKVSRKEKRNFPLILESPSPNQTSLYFCASASGSGANVLTFGAGSRLTVL.

This clonotype was counted between two and nine times. A read error may be the cause here, since a much bigger clone is one base away. This chain joins TRBV12-3 or TRBV12-4 and TRBJ2-2; possibly TRBD1 for D (6 bases). CDR3 length: 14 amino acids. Trimming pared 6 bases from V and 8 bases from J, leaving 16 bases between. The CDR3 reads CASSHPPGDGELFF. The DNA of the CDR3 is TGTGCCAGCAGCCACCCGCCAGGGGATGGGGAGCTGTTTTTT.

Many counts were recorded for this clonotype. The chain employs TRBV7-3 and TRBJ2-3; no clear D. The CDR3 spans 15 residues. Trimming left V 5 bases short and J 1 base short, with 13 bases between. Germline V CDR1 and CDR2: SGHTA, FQGTGA. CDR3 loop: CASSPYGQGTDTQYF. The CDR3 coding sequence is TGTGCCAGCAGCCCCTACGGTCAGGGCACAGATACGCAGTATTTT. The full variable domain, completed using reference TRBV7-3 and TRBJ2-3, is GAGVSQTPSNKVTEKGKYVELRCDPISGHTALYWYRQSLGQGPEFLIYFQGTGAADDSGLPNDRFFAVRPEGSVSTLKIQRTERGDSAVYLCASSPYGQGTDTQYFGPGTRLTVL.

Ten or more counts support this clonotype. The J gene is TRBJ1-2, the V gene TRBV11-2; D remains ambiguous. The V gene lost 5 bases and the J gene lost 14 bases, with 6 bases spanning the gap. This CDR3 is built from 8 residues. Germline V gene lookup returns CDR1 SGHAT and CDR2 FQNNGV. The CDR3 region has the DNA TGTGCCAGCAGCCCCCGGACCTTC. It encodes CASSPRTF. Using reference TRBV11-2 and TRBJ1-2 for the parts outside the CDR3, the full variable domain is EAGVAQSPRYKIIEKRQSVAFWCNPISGHATLYWYQQILGQGPKLLIQFQNNGVVDDSQLPKDRFSAERLKGVDSTLKIQPAKLEDSAVYLCASSPRTFGSGTRLTVV.

Comments on this clonotype: Possible read error: a much larger clone is one base away. This sequence joins TRBV6-5 and TRBJ1-5, with D unclear. From germline, CDR1 is MNHEY and CDR2 SVGAGI. CDR3 length equals 14 residues. The CDR3 nucleotides read TGTGCCAGCAGTCAAAGGAATAGCAATCAGCCCCAGAATTTT. This sequence encodes CASSQRNSNQPQNF.

This clonotype was detected many times. The rearrangement uses TRBV7-9 and TRBJ1-3; D call uncertain. V was trimmed by 8 bases and J by 3 bases, leaving 17 bases between them. Germline V gives CDR1 SEHNR, CDR2 FQNEAQ (reference sequence). CDR3 length: 15 amino acids. The CDR3 DNA reads TGTGCCAGCCTTCGTACGGGTTCTAGTGGAAACACCATATATTTT. It translates to CASLRTGSSGNTIYF.

This clonotype was seen repeatedly, ten times or more. This chain connects TRBV9 to TRBJ1-1, with D uncertain. The CDR3 runs 13 residues. In germline, CDR1 is SGDLS, CDR2 YYNGEE. Trimming stripped 0 bases from V and 10 bases from J, with 13 bases between. The CDR3 sequence: CASSVGRGRGAFF. Here the CDR3 DNA reads TGTGCCAGCAGCGTAGGTAGAGGGAGAGGAGCTTTCTTT.

The table lists this clonotype with a few counts. A much larger clone lies one base from this, so it may be a read error. The chain combines TRBV7-9 with TRBJ1-2, with D unresolved. Germline V gives CDR1 SEHNR, CDR2 FQNEAQ (reference sequence). This CDR3 has 14 residues. The V and J ends lost 4 bases and 0 bases respectively, with 9 bases between them. Here the CDR3 reads CASSSAKANYGYTF. CDR3 DNA sequence: TGTGCCAGCAGCTCCGCCAAAGCTAACTATGGCTACACCTTC.

This clonotype was found many times. This chain uses TRBV5-1 with TRBJ2-5, with a weak D call TRBD1 (6 bases). This CDR3 has 16 residues. V dropped 4 bases and J dropped 2 bases, with 18 bases sitting between them. Germline CDR1 is SGHRS and CDR2 is YFSETQ. The CDR3 loop reads CASSLRDIPLQETQYF. CDR3 sequence (DNA): TGCGCCAGCAGCCTTAGGGACATCCCGTTGCAAGAGACCCAGTACTTC.

This clonotype was seen many times. The CDR3 region is CASSSPTGMNTEAFF. The CDR3 nucleotides read TGTGCCAGCAGTTCCCCTACCGGCATGAACACTGAAGCTTTCTTT. The chain links TRBV12-3 or TRBV12-4 to TRBJ1-1; D remains ambiguous. The CDR3 is 15 residues long. V was cut by 4 bases and J by 0 bases, with 12 bases left in between.

This clonotype was counted many times. The chain links TRBV10-2 to TRBJ2-2; D gene ambiguous. There are 13 residues in the CDR3. Trimming removed 4 bases from V and 5 bases from J, with 8 bases in between. Germline V gene lookup returns CDR1 WSHSY and CDR2 SAAADI. The CDR3 nucleotides are TGCGCCAGCAGTGGGAAGCGTACCGGGGAGCTGTTTTTT. Translated, it gives CASSGKRTGELFF.

Ten or more counts support this clonotype. The CDR3 nucleotides are TGTGCCAGCACTAGAGGGACAGGACCTACGACGCAGTATTTT. Translated, it gives CASTRGTGPTTQYF. J is TRBJ2-3 and V is TRBV2; 8 positions agree with TRBD1. Germline loops: CDR1 SNHLY, CDR2 FYNNEI. This CDR3 spans 14 amino acids. J gave up 9 bases and V 7 bases, and 12 bases lay outside the gene matches. The complete variable domain, with remaining parts taken from reference TRBV2 and TRBJ2-3, reads EPEVTQTPSHQVTQMGQEVILRCVPISNHLYFYWYRQILGQKVEFLVSFYNNEISEKSEIFDDQFSVERPDGSNFTLKIRSTKLEDSAMYFCASTRGTGPTTQYFGPGTRLTVL.

As regards this clonotype: One base away lies a much larger clone, so this may be a sequencing read error. The V gene is TRBV20-1, the J gene TRBJ1-1; 10 nucleotides agree with TRBD1. Germline CDR1 is DFQATT and CDR2 is SNEGSKA (reference sequence). The ends lost 7 bases at V and 4 bases at J; junction bases unmatched: 6. The CDR3 runs to 13 residues. CDR3 bases: TGCAGTGATCCCAGGACAGGGGGCACTGAAGCTTTCTTT. Protein sequence: CSDPRTGGTEAFF.

This clonotype was recorded at least ten times. Mismatch with germline at one junction end may stem from a read error. The rearrangement joins TRBV6-6 to TRBJ1-2, with D possibly TRBD1 on 5 matching bases. Germline CDR1 MNHNY, CDR2 SVGAGI (reference sequence). The CDR3 extends over 12 amino acids. CDR3 region: CASSYDRPPAVF. The CDR3 DNA sequence: TGTGCCAGCAGTTACGACAGACCCCCGGCGGTCTTC.

Only a few counts were recorded for this clonotype. The final CDR3 position lacks the conserved phenylalanine or tryptophan, pointing to a likely read error. The V and J genes are TRBV20-1 and TRBJ2-4; 8 positions agree with TRBD1. Germline V gene data show CDR1 as DFQATT and CDR2 as SNEGSKA (reference sequence). Trimming cost V 0 bases and J 3 bases; bases outside gene matches: 13. This CDR3 is built from 18 residues. The CDR3 DNA is TGCAGTGCTAGAGATATTCAGGACAGGGTCAGGGGCAAAAACATTCAGTACTAC. Translating gives CSARDIQDRVRGKNIQYY.

This clonotype was recorded many times. The chain uses TRBV27 and TRBJ2-2; no firm D call. CDR3 size: 13 residues. The germline V gene encodes CDR1 MNHEY and CDR2 SMNVEV (reference sequence). Trimming left V 8 bases short and J 3 bases short, with 10 bases between. The CDR3 spells CASLPLDTGELFF. CDR3 sequence (DNA): TGTGCCAGCCTCCCCCTTGACACCGGGGAGCTGTTTTTT.

In this sample, this clonotype turned up many times. This sequence joins TRBV7-8 and TRBJ1-6; unclear D gene. The CDR3 covers 13 residues. Germline V gene data show CDR1 as SGHVS and CDR2 as FQNEAQ. V was pared by 0 bases and J by 8 bases, with 5 bases between. The CDR3 spells CASSLAVHSPLHF. The DNA of the CDR3 is TGTGCCAGCAGCTTAGCGGTCCATTCACCCCTCCACTTT.

This clonotype was seen at least ten times. The rearrangement uses TRBV4-2 and TRBJ2-1, with D hard to call. The germline V gene encodes CDR1 LGHNA and CDR2 YNFKEQ. This CDR3 comprises 16 residues. V was pared by 1 base and J by 0 bases, with 10 bases between. As DNA, the CDR3 is TGTGCCAGCAGCCAAGGGCGTTCCGGCTCCTACAATGAGCAGTTCTTC. Protein: CASSQGRSGSYNEQFF.

This clonotype has ten or more counts. The V and J genes are TRBV10-3 and TRBJ1-5; 9 bases line up with TRBD1. Germline V gene data show CDR1 as ENHRY and CDR2 as SYGVKD. Trimming took 6 bases from V and 6 from J; bases not matched to a gene: 6. CDR3 size: 14 residues. The CDR3 DNA sequence: TGTGCCATCAGCCCGACAGGGGGAGGTCAGCCCCAGCATTTT. It yields the protein CAISPTGGGQPQHF.

This clonotype came up many times. The CDR3 sequence: CASSYLGPSTDTQYF. For the CDR3, the DNA is TGCGCCAGCAGCTATCTCGGACCAAGCACAGATACGCAGTATTTT. The V gene is TRBV5-1, the J gene TRBJ2-3; no definite D call. Germline V CDR1 and CDR2: SGHRS, YFSETQ. The CDR3 runs 15 residues. Trimming took off 3 bases at V and 0 bases at J, with 11 bases between the two ends. The full variable domain, completed using reference TRBV5-1 and TRBJ2-3, is KAGVTQTPRYLIKTRGQQVTLSCSPISGHRSVSWYQQTPGQGLQFLFEYFSETQRNKGNFPGRFSGRQFSNSRSEMNVSTLELGDSALYLCASSYLGPSTDTQYFGPGTRLTVL.